What follows are 28 T cell receptor beta chains derived from one specimen sequenced in a study of cytomegalovirus exposure and HLA in healthy donors. The PCR had 60 Vbeta and 13 Jbeta primers. TCRdb's copy holds only in-frame clones and misses some; the assay was immunoSEQ multiplex PCR. Of under 200,000 clones in the sample, roughly four fifths were seen once. Sequenced material: PBMCs. The source is a man aged 55 to 70 in good health and CMV-seronegative.

The CDR3 coding sequence is TGTGCCAGCAGGCGCGGGGGGGCCACAGATACGCAGTATTTT. This sequence encodes CASRRGGATDTQYF. The gene calls are TRBV6-5 and TRBJ2-3, with 9 bases fitting TRBD2. The CDR3 contains 14 residues. Germline CDR1 is MNHEY and CDR2 is SVGAGI. With V trimmed by 6 bases and J by 2 bases, 3 bases remained unmatched.

The CDR3 region has the DNA TGCGCCAGCAGTGAGTCGACGGGACAGAGGAACACTGAAGCTTTCTTT. Protein sequence: CASSESTGQRNTEAFF. The chain couples TRBV10-2 to TRBJ1-1; 7 positions match TRBD1. With V trimmed by 0 bases and J by 1 base, 5 bases remained unmatched. In germline, CDR1 is WSHSY, CDR2 SAAADI. This CDR3 is built from 16 residues.

J is TRBJ2-3 and V is TRBV15; 11 nucleotides agree with TRBD1. The CDR3 has 14 residues. The germline gives CDR1 LNHNV, CDR2 YYDKDF (reference sequence). V was clipped by 8 bases and J by 4 bases; unmatched bases: 5. CDR3 region: CATDGTGGSDTQYF. In DNA, the CDR3 is TGTGCCACCGATGGGACAGGGGGTTCAGATACGCAGTATTTT.

The genes are TRBV2 and TRBJ2-3, with 11 bases identical to TRBD2. This CDR3 is built from 20 residues. Germline CDR1 SNHLY, CDR2 FYNNEI. V trimming: 6 bases; J trimming: 0 bases; junction bases outside the gene matches: 17. The CDR3 is CASSDLGTSGPRSSTDTQYF. The CDR3 nucleotides are TGTGCCAGCAGCGACCTCGGGACTAGCGGTCCCAGGTCTAGCACAGATACGCAGTATTTT.

The chain carries TRBV7-2 and TRBJ2-5, with 9 positions matching TRBD2. The end of the DNA fits TRBJ2-7 better, so the J call may be wrong. The length of the CDR3 is 15 residues. Germline V gene data show CDR1 as SGHTA and CDR2 as FQGNSA. CDR3 DNA: TGTGCCAGCAGCTTAGCTGGCGGGAGGGGGTACGAGCAGTACTTC. This sequence encodes CASSLAGGRGYEQYF.

CDR3: CASSPGADLVEQYF. The DNA of the CDR3 is TGTGCCAGCAGCCCCGGAGCTGATTTGGTCGAGCAGTACTTC. The rearrangement uses TRBV27 and TRBJ2-7; no definite D call. Trimming stripped 6 bases from V and 6 bases from J, with 18 bases between. The CDR3 length is 14 residues. CDR1 MNHEY and CDR2 SMNVEV come from the germline V gene (reference sequence).

The chain employs TRBV19 and TRBJ1-5, with 10 nucleotides matching TRBD1. CDR1 and CDR2 from the germline V gene are LNHDA and SQIVND (reference sequence). V gave up 5 bases and J gave up 2 bases; unmatched junction bases: 6. CDR3 length: 16 residues. CDR3 sequence: CASSSVTGGRNQPQHF. CDR3 bases: TGTGCCAGTAGTTCCGTGACAGGGGGCCGCAATCAGCCCCAGCATTTT.

The gene calls are TRBV6-5 and TRBJ2-3; D is perhaps TRBD2 (5 bases). The V and J ends lost 5 bases and 5 bases respectively, with 14 bases between them. CDR3 size: 14 residues. CDR1 is MNHEY and CDR2 is SVGAGI in the germline V gene. The CDR3 is CASSLFNRGDTQYF. The CDR3 DNA is TGTGCCAGCAGTCTCTTTAATCGGGGAGATACGCAGTATTTT.

The CDR3 DNA follows: TGTGCCAGTAGTAACGGACAGAACAATCAGCCCCAGCATTTT. It yields the protein CASSNGQNNQPQHF. The gene calls are TRBV19 and TRBJ1-5; the D gene is possibly TRBD1 (6 bases). The germline V gene has CDR1 LNHDA and CDR2 SQIVND (reference sequence). There are 14 residues in the CDR3. Trimming cost V 4 bases and J 3 bases, with 10 bases left between them.

The chain recombines TRBV5-8 with TRBJ1-2, with D hard to call. The CDR3 length is 12 residues. Germline V gives CDR1 SGHTS, CDR2 YDEGEE. V lost 4 bases and J 10 bases, leaving 14 bases between the germline ends. The CDR3 sequence is CASSPGARIYTF. CDR3 in DNA: TGTGCCAGCAGCCCGGGAGCACGGATCTACACCTTC.

The rearrangement links TRBV28 to TRBJ2-7, with 8 nucleotides matching TRBD2. The CDR3 spans 15 residues. V was pared by 6 bases and J by 0 bases, with 7 bases of the junction left unmatched. Germline CDR1 is MDHEN and CDR2 is SYDVKM. Here the CDR3 DNA reads TGTGCCAGCAGGCAAACTAGCGGTTACTCCTACGAGCAGTACTTC. It encodes CASRQTSGYSYEQYF.

This sequence joins TRBV11-2 and TRBJ1-2; D is unclear. From germline, CDR1 is SGHAT and CDR2 FQNNGV. V lost 5 bases and J lost 5, with 18 bases in between. The CDR3 extends over 15 amino acids. The CDR3 DNA reads as TGTGCCAGCAGCCTATCAACCGGGATGGGATATGGCTACACCTTC. Translation gives CASSLSTGMGYGYTF.

There are a few counts of this clone. V and J are TRBV19 and TRBJ2-7; 7 bases agree with TRBD1. J lost 0 bases, V lost 1 base, and 6 bases had no gene match. This CDR3 is 16 amino acids long. The germline V gene has CDR1 LNHDA and CDR2 SQIVND (reference sequence). The CDR3 here is CASSIGTGTDSYEQYF. CDR3 coding DNA: TGTGCCAGTAGTATAGGGACCGGGACAGACTCCTACGAGCAGTACTTC.

This clone turned up a few times. The V call is TRBV7-8, the J call TRBJ2-5; 10 positions agree with TRBD2. The CDR3 extends over 16 amino acids. Germline V lookup: CDR1 SGHVS, CDR2 FQNEAQ. Trimming at V came to 5 bases and at J to 2 bases, leaving 8 bases not matched to a gene. In nucleotides, the CDR3 is TGTGCCAGCAGCCCCAAAGGACTAGCGGAACAAGAGACCCAGTACTTC. Its translation is CASSPKGLAEQETQYF.

V gene TRBV10-3 combines with J gene TRBJ2-1, with 9 bases lining up with TRBD1. From germline, CDR1 is ENHRY and CDR2 SYGVKD. The V gene end was trimmed by 11 bases and the J gene end by 5 bases; junction bases not matched to a gene: 7. The CDR3 totals 13 residues. The CDR3 reads CAATGGEDNEQFF. In nucleotides, the CDR3 is TGTGCCGCAACAGGGGGCGAGGACAATGAGCAGTTCTTC.

The chain recombines TRBV6-6 with TRBJ2-3; possibly TRBD1 for D (6 bases). CDR1 and CDR2 from the germline V gene are MNHNY and SVGAGI (reference sequence). With 5 bases removed from V and 0 bases from J, the gap between germline ends came to 15 bases. The CDR3 has 16 residues. CDR3: CASSRSQGPSTDTQYF. CDR3 sequence (DNA): TGTGCCAGCAGTCGGTCACAGGGCCCTAGCACAGATACGCAGTATTTT.

The gene calls are TRBV4-1 and TRBJ1-2; TRBD1 matches at 8 bases. Germline lookup yields CDR1 MGHRA and CDR2 YSYEKL. The CDR3 length is 13 residues. The V gene end was trimmed by 4 bases and the J gene end by 6 bases; junction bases not matched to a gene: 4. The CDR3: CASSPQGAHGYTF. CDR3 in DNA: TGCGCCAGCAGCCCGCAGGGGGCGCATGGCTACACCTTC.

This clone came up a few times. V and J are TRBV7-2 and TRBJ1-5; D perhaps matches TRBD1 (6 bases). The CDR3 length is 14 residues. V lost 0 bases to trimming and J lost 4 bases, with 7 bases between them. Germline V CDR1 and CDR2: SGHTA, FQGNSA. The CDR3 bases are TGTGCCAGCAGCTTAGCGAGGGGGAATCAGCCCCAGCATTTT. Translated: CASSLARGNQPQHF.

Only a few counts were recorded for this clone. The V call is TRBV4-1, the J call TRBJ1-2, with 8 bases lining up with TRBD1. The germline V gene has CDR1 MGHRA and CDR2 YSYEKL. CDR3 size: 16 residues. With 0 bases clipped from V and 2 bases from J, the junction kept 5 bases outside the gene matches. CDR3 bases: TGCGCCAGCAGCCAAGATTCAGGGGGCAGGAACTATGGCTACACCTTC. This encodes CASSQDSGGRNYGYTF.

This chain joins TRBV19 and TRBJ2-7; TRBD2 is a possible D gene (5 bases). The CDR3 spans 14 residues. V lost 5 bases, J lost 4 bases, and 15 bases lay in between. Germline CDR1 is LNHDA and CDR2 is SQIVND (reference sequence). The CDR3 here is CASSPGMRSYEQYF. CDR3 nucleotides: TGTGCCAGTAGTCCCGGGATGCGGTCATACGAGCAGTACTTC. The complete variable domain, with remaining parts taken from reference TRBV19 and TRBJ2-7, reads DGGITQSPKYLFRKEGQNVTLSCEQNLNHDAMYWYRQDPGQGLRLIYYSQIVNDFQKGDIAEGYSVSREKKESFPLTVTSAQKNPTAFYLCASSPGMRSYEQYFGPGTRLTVT.

This chain uses TRBV2 with TRBJ2-3, with TRBD2 as a possible D gene (5 bases). The CDR3 runs to 15 residues. Germline CDR1 and CDR2: SNHLY and FYNNEI. V lost 8 bases and J lost 0, with 15 bases in between. The CDR3 sequence: CASGLGRTSTDTQYF. The CDR3 DNA reads TGTGCCAGCGGACTCGGGCGCACTAGCACAGATACGCAGTATTTT.

V usage is TRBV19 and J usage is TRBJ2-7, with 8 bases lining up with TRBD1. Germline V gene lookup returns CDR1 LNHDA and CDR2 SQIVND (reference sequence). CDR3 length: 13 amino acids. Trimming removed 5 bases from V and 2 bases from J; junction bases left unmatched: 2. CDR3 in DNA: TGTGCCAGTAGTGAGGGACAGGCCTACGAGCAGTACTTC. This sequence encodes CASSEGQAYEQYF.

The genes are TRBV18 and TRBJ1-4; 7 bases are shared with TRBD1. Germline V CDR1 and CDR2: KGHSH, LQKENI. This CDR3 has 14 amino acids. V trimming: 5 bases; J trimming: 5 bases; junction bases outside the gene matches: 5. The CDR3 here is CASSGGQSNEKLFF. In DNA, the CDR3 is TGTGCCAGCTCAGGGGGACAGTCGAATGAAAAACTGTTTTTT.

V gene TRBV6-4 combines with J gene TRBJ1-4; 9 bases line up with TRBD1. The CDR3 consists of 15 residues. Germline assignment: CDR1 MRHNA and CDR2 SNTAGT. J lost 6 bases, V lost 5 bases, and 7 bases had no gene match. The CDR3 reads CASSKLQGADEKLFF. For the CDR3, the DNA is TGTGCCAGCAGTAAGCTACAGGGGGCTGATGAAAAACTGTTTTTT.

The rearrangement joins TRBV5-4 to TRBJ2-1; D might be TRBD1 (7 bases). Germline V CDR1 and CDR2: SGHNT, YYREEE (reference sequence). There are 17 residues in the CDR3. V lost 4 bases to trimming and J lost 8 bases, with 25 bases between them. As DNA, the CDR3 is TGTGCCAGCAGCACAGCTACCCCGGGAGAAGGGGGCGATGAGCAGTTCTTC. Translated, it gives CASSTATPGEGGDEQFF. Drawing the rest from reference TRBV5-4 and TRBJ2-1, the complete variable domain is ETGVTQSPTHLIKTRGQQVTLRCSSQSGHNTVSWYQQALGQGPQFIFQYYREEENGRGNFPPRFSGLQFPNYSSELNVNALELDDSALYLCASSTATPGEGGDEQFFGPGTRLTVL.

V usage is TRBV6-4 and J usage is TRBJ2-6, with TRBD1 identical over 9 bases. Germline V gene sequence: CDR1 MRHNA, CDR2 SNTAGT. The CDR3 is 16 residues long. V lost 2 bases, J lost 2 bases, and 1 base stayed unmatched. CDR3 coding DNA: TGTGCCAGCAGTGACGGGACAGGGACTGGGGCCAACGTCCTGACTTTC. Protein product: CASSDGTGTGANVLTF.

This clone came up once. In the same sample, other DNA sequences code for this CDR3. The chain links TRBV5-1 to TRBJ1-2; 7 bases agree with TRBD1. The junction had 4 bases not matched to a gene; V was cut back by 1 base and J by 1 base. This CDR3 spans 15 amino acids. CDR1 is SGHRS and CDR2 is YFSETQ in the germline V gene. DNA of the CDR3: TGCGCCAGCAGCTTGACAGGGGTTAATAACTATGGCTACACCTTC. Translation gives CASSLTGVNNYGYTF.

This chain connects TRBV5-5 to TRBJ1-2; 7 nucleotides match TRBD1. J gave up 2 bases and V 4 bases, and 5 bases lay outside the gene matches. The CDR3 totals 14 residues. Germline lookup yields CDR1 SGHKS and CDR2 YYEKEE (reference sequence). CDR3 nucleotide sequence: TGTGCCAGCAGCCCCGGGACAGTAAACTATGGCTACACCTTC. It specifies CASSPGTVNYGYTF.